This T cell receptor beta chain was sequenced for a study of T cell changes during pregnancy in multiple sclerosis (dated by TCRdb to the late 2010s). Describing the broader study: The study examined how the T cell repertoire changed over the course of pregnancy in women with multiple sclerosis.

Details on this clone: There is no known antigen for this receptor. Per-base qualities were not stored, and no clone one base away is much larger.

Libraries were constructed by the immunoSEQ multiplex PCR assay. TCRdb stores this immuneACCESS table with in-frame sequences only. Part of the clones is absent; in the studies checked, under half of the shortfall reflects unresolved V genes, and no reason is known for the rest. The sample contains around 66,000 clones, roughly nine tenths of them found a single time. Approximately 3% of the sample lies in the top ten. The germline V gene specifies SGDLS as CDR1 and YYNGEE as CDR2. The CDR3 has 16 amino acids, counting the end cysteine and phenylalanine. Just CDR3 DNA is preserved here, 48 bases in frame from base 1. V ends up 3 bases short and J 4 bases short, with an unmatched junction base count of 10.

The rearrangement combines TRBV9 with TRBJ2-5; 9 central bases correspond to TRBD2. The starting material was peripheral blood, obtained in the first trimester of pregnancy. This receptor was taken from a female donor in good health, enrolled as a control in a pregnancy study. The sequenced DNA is TGTGCCAGCAGCGAGGGGGGACTAGCACAGGGAGAGACCCAGTACTTC. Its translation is CASSEGGLAQGETQYF. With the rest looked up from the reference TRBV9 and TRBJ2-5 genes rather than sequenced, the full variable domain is DSGVTQTPKHLITATGQRVTLRCSPRSGDLSVYWYQQSLDQGLQFLIQYYNGEERAKGNILERFSAQQFPDLHSELNLSSLELGDSALYFCASSEGGLAQGETQYFGPGTRLLVL.